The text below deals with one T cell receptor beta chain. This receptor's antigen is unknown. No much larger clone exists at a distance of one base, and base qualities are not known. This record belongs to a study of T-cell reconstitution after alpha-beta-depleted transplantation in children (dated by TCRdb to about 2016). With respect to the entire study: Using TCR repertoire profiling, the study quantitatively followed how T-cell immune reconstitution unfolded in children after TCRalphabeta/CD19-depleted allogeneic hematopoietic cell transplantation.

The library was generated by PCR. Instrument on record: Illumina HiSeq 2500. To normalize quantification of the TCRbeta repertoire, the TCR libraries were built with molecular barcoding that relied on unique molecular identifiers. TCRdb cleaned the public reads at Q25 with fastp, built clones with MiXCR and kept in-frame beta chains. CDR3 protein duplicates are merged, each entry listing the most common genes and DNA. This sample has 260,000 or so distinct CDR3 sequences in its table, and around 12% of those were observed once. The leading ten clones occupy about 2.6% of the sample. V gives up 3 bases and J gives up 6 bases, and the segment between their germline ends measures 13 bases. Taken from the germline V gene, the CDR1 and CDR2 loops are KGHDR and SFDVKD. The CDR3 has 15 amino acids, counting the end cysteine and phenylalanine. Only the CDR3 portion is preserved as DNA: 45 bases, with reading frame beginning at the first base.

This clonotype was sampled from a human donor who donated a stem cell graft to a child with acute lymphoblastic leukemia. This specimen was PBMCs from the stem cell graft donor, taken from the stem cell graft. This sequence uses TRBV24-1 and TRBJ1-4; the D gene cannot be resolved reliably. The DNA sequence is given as TGTGCCACCAGTGATCCGACCGGAGAGGATGAAAAACTGTTTTTT. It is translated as CATSDPTGEDEKLFF.